This T cell receptor (beta chain) is drawn from a study of blood T cell repertoires in COVID-19 (dated by TCRdb to between 2020 and 2021). Some background on the complete study: The collaborator samples originated in the United States, Italy and Spain and spanned the acute and convalescent phases of COVID-19. The prospective study material was composed of cDNA or gDNA derived from T cells, B-cell-depleted T cells, or PBMCs. Deeply sampled blood TCRbeta repertoires from subjects exposed to, actively infected with, or recovered from COVID-19 were included in the dataset. A freely available public database, intended as a resource for researchers studying the immune response to SARS-CoV-2, is where the repertoires were released. Samples were obtained from the ongoing ImmuneRACE study (first 160 participants) and from about 1,300 subjects provided by 6 global collaborators. Sample metadata almost always included a de-identified subject ID, COVID-19 status, age in years and sex. Where HLA class I and class II types were available, the types were taken from metadata supplied by the sample provider, not from assay-based typing. General study outcomes and caveats: The quantity of clinical and demographic metadata differed by source and by participant and was supplied without curation.

TCRbeta CDR3 regions were amplified from genomic DNA using the immunoSEQ Assay, a bias-controlled multiplex PCR. Processing in the source paper ran as follows. Within the assay, amplification of reference gene primers was used to estimate how many nucleated cells each sample contained. Sequence reads were collapsed and filtered to measure the absolute abundance of every unique TCRbeta CDR3 rearrangement. For each sample, productive Simpson clonality was calculated as the square root of Simpson's diversity index over productive rearrangements. What TCRdb holds here is the immuneACCESS table cut down to in-frame rearrangements. Part of the clones is not present; checked against another copy, under half of the missing clones reflect an unresolved V gene, and the others are unexplained. V, J and clone size were drawn from that table, and D and trimming were deduced from the DNA. The sample profile shows 100,000 to 150,000 clones; over 75% of them were found once. The biggest ten clones account for around 3.6% of the sample.

Each collaborating institution followed its own protocols to collect whole blood in K2EDTA tubes. For TCRbeta analysis, collaborators shipped samples in one of three forms: frozen whole blood, isolated PBMCs, or DNA extracted from either of those sample types. As to this clone: Its antigen is not yet known. Base-call qualities are not available, and no considerably larger clone is one nucleotide away.

What was sequenced was peripheral blood. This receptor was obtained from a woman aged 55-70 years with acute or convalescent COVID-19.

The CDR3 is CASSKELLEGYTF. The bases read TGTGCCAGTAGTAAAGAATTATTGGAGGGCTACACCTTC. The chain uses TRBV19 and TRBJ1-2; there is no confident call for the D gene. The trim is 4 bases for V and 8 bases for J, with a gap of 14 bases between the germline ends. Taken from the germline V gene (reference sequence), the CDR1 and CDR2 loops are LNHDA and SQIVND. Measured from the cysteine to the phenylalanine, the CDR3 is 13 residues long. Kept here is only the CDR3 DNA, which spans 39 bases and is read in frame from base 1.